The table lists the clone carrying this T cell receptor beta chain with a few counts. Antigen unknown. This sample is part of a study of cytomegalovirus exposure and HLA in healthy donors. Study outcomes and limitations: Available immune exposure information covered CMV serostatus only.

The PCR used 60 Vbeta and 13 Jbeta primers. Assay used: immunoSEQ multiplex PCR; TCRdb lists only in-frame clones, some missing. Of nearly 100,000 clones listed, around a tenth are singletons. The clonotype was recovered from a man aged 45-65 years in good health and CMV-seropositive. What was sequenced was PBMCs.

CDR3 loop: CASTIDLSPGNTIYF. CDR3 in DNA: TGTGCCAGCACCATAGACTTGTCCCCTGGAAACACCATATATTTT. The chain combines TRBV6-5 with TRBJ1-3; the D is unclear. Germline lookup yields CDR1 MNHEY and CDR2 SVGAGI. The CDR3 runs 15 residues. The V gene lost 7 bases and the J gene lost 2 bases, with 15 bases spanning the gap.